The 25 T cell receptor beta chains below come from one sample, sequenced in a study of cytomegalovirus exposure and HLA in healthy donors. TCRdb's copy holds only in-frame clones and misses some; the assay was immunoSEQ multiplex PCR. The sample lists over 45,000 clones, about 88% seen once, with more than 0.85% in the top ten. Sequencing was carried out using PBMCs. These receptors were obtained from a man between 18 and 29 years old in good health and CMV-seronegative.

The V and J genes are TRBV28 and TRBJ2-3; the match to TRBD2 covers 7 bases. After removal of 8 bases from V and 5 bases from J, the junction contained 19 bases not matched to a gene. CDR3 size: 17 residues. The germline V gene encodes CDR1 MDHEN and CDR2 SYDVKM. The CDR3 coding sequence is TGTGCCAGCGACTGGGGGTGGAGCGGGAACTCGGGAGATACGCAGTATTTT. This encodes CASDWGWSGNSGDTQYF.

The chain employs TRBV19 and TRBJ2-7, with 7 bases that match TRBD1. The CDR3 extends over 12 amino acids. The V gene end was trimmed by 5 bases and the J gene end by 4 bases; junction bases not matched to a gene: 2. The germline gives CDR1 LNHDA, CDR2 SQIVND (reference sequence). As DNA, the CDR3 is TGTGCCAGTAGTCCGGGACAGTACGAGCAGTACTTC. Encoded protein: CASSPGQYEQYF.

V usage is TRBV6-6 and J usage is TRBJ2-7; TRBD1 matches 11 bases. CDR1 and CDR2 (germline): MNHNY, SVGAGI (reference sequence). With V trimmed by 8 bases and J by 6 bases, 6 bases remained unmatched. The CDR3 consists of 13 residues. DNA of the CDR3: TGTGCCAGCTTAGGGGGACAGGGGGGCGAGCAGTACTTC. This encodes CASLGGQGGEQYF.

This clone was observed a single time. This sequence joins TRBV6-5 and TRBJ2-2; 7 nucleotides agree with TRBD1. Germline-derived CDR1 and CDR2 are MNHEY and SVGAGI. Trimming cost V 5 bases and J 10 bases; bases outside gene matches: 10. This CDR3 comprises 14 residues. CDR3 amino acids: CASSAGQAPLELFF. In DNA, the CDR3 is TGTGCCAGCAGTGCCGGACAGGCGCCTTTGGAGCTGTTTTTT.

This clone appeared once. This chain uses TRBV29-1 with TRBJ1-1; 8 bases match TRBD1. This CDR3 is 12 amino acids long. Trimming removed 3 bases from V and 4 bases from J; junction bases left unmatched: 1. Germline CDR1 reads SQVTM; CDR2 reads ANQGSEA. CDR3 residues: CSVDDRGTEAFF. In nucleotides, the CDR3 is TGCAGCGTTGATGACAGGGGCACTGAAGCTTTCTTT. Full variable domain (missing parts from reference TRBV29-1 and TRBJ1-1): SAVISQKPSRDICQRGTSLTIQCQVDSQVTMMFWYRQQPGQSLTLIATANQGSEATYESGFVIDKFPISRPNLTFSTLTVSNMSPEDSSIYLCSVDDRGTEAFFGQGTRLTVV.

This chain connects TRBV7-2 to TRBJ2-3, with 9 bases fitting TRBD2. The germline V gene encodes CDR1 SGHTA and CDR2 FQGNSA. The CDR3 is 15 residues long. J gave up 6 bases and V 5 bases, and 9 bases lay outside the gene matches. The chain's CDR3 is CASSEGGRVVDTQYF. The CDR3 DNA sequence: TGTGCCAGCAGCGAAGGCGGGAGGGTGGTGGATACGCAGTATTTT.

V usage is TRBV11-2 and J usage is TRBJ1-2, with 10 bases identical to TRBD1. From germline, CDR1 is SGHAT and CDR2 FQNNGV. The V segment lost 5 bases and the J segment 4 bases; nucleotides outside the gene matches: 4. The CDR3 covers 14 residues. The CDR3 DNA reads as TGTGCCAGCAGCACCGGACAGGGGGGCTATGGCTACACCTTC. Translation gives CASSTGQGGYGYTF.

The chain has TRBV5-1 and TRBJ2-1; possibly TRBD2 for D (6 bases). CDR1 SGHRS and CDR2 YFSETQ come from the germline V gene. V gave up 0 bases and J gave up 10 bases, with 17 bases separating them. The CDR3 spans 15 residues. CDR3 amino acids: CASSLAGGGAWEQFF. The CDR3 coding sequence is TGCGCCAGCAGCTTGGCCGGGGGAGGTGCATGGGAGCAGTTCTTC.

The chain has TRBV11-3 and TRBJ2-1, with a possible D match to TRBD1 (7 bases). CDR1 and CDR2 from the germline V gene are SGHNT and YENEEA. Trimming took 0 bases from V and 5 from J, leaving 23 bases between them. The CDR3 contains 19 residues. The CDR3 region is CASSLEGTAFLGGDNEQFF. The CDR3 nucleotides read TGTGCCAGCAGCTTAGAAGGGACAGCCTTTTTGGGAGGTGACAATGAGCAGTTCTTC.

The V gene is TRBV23-1, the J gene TRBJ1-3; D not certain. TRBV23-1 carries the ORF label, with uncertain function. The germline V and J ends were trimmed by 6 bases and 0 bases, with 6 bases remaining between them. The CDR3 covers 13 residues. The CDR3 DNA reads TGCGCCAGCAGACAGCCCTCTGGAAACACCATATATTTT. It specifies CASRQPSGNTIYF.

This clone was counted a single time. The chain employs TRBV27 and TRBJ1-4; 7 bases are a match to TRBD1. The CDR3 covers 14 residues. V trimming: 5 bases; J trimming: 7 bases; junction bases outside the gene matches: 7. From germline, CDR1 is MNHEY and CDR2 SMNVEV (reference sequence). The CDR3 DNA is TGTGCCAGCAGTCGGGACAGTGAAGTTGAAAAACTGTTTTTT. It codes for CASSRDSEVEKLFF.

The V and J genes are TRBV5-1 and TRBJ1-2; 7 bases match TRBD1. The CDR3 length is 15 residues. Germline V lookup: CDR1 SGHRS, CDR2 YFSETQ. J was trimmed by 3 bases and V by 4 bases; bases with no gene match: 9. This chain's CDR3 is CASSRGTAPDYGYTF. Written as DNA, the CDR3 is TGCGCCAGCAGCCGAGGGACAGCCCCTGACTATGGCTACACCTTC.

The rearrangement joins TRBV5-1 to TRBJ2-6; D perhaps matches TRBD1 (5 bases). Trimming took 0 bases from V and 1 from J, leaving 5 bases between them. Germline values: CDR1 SGHRS, CDR2 YFSETQ. The CDR3 contains 15 residues. The CDR3 is CASSLEGSGANVLTF. Written as DNA, the CDR3 is TGCGCCAGCAGCTTGGAGGGGTCTGGGGCCAACGTCCTGACTTTC. Full variable domain (remainder filled in from reference TRBV5-1 and TRBJ2-6): KAGVTQTPRYLIKTRGQQVTLSCSPISGHRSVSWYQQTPGQGLQFLFEYFSETQRNKGNFPGRFSGRQFSNSRSEMNVSTLELGDSALYLCASSLEGSGANVLTFGAGSRLTVL.

In DNA, the CDR3 is TGTGCCAGCAGCCAGGAGCGGGACACCGCGAGCACAGATACGCAGTATTTT. Translation gives CASSQERDTASTDTQYF. The chain employs TRBV6-9 and TRBJ2-3; D is possibly TRBD2 (7 bases). V gave up 6 bases and J gave up 0 bases, with 19 bases separating them. From germline, CDR1 is MNHGY and CDR2 SVAAGI. The CDR3 extends over 17 amino acids.

This chain connects TRBV7-2 to TRBJ2-7; 11 bases are a match to TRBD2. The germline gives CDR1 SGHTA, CDR2 FQGNSA. This CDR3 comprises 16 residues. Trimming removed 2 bases from V and 1 base from J; junction bases left unmatched: 4. The CDR3 DNA follows: TGTGCCAGCAGCTTATCGACTAGCGGGACTTCCTACGAGCAGTACTTC. Protein product: CASSLSTSGTSYEQYF.

Remarks on this clone: This same CDR3 is encoded by further DNA sequences in the sample. The V gene is TRBV29-1, the J gene TRBJ1-2; TRBD1 aligns across 7 bases. V trimming: 6 bases; J trimming: 3 bases; junction bases outside the gene matches: 4. Per germline, CDR1 SQVTM and CDR2 ANQGSEA. This CDR3 is built from 12 residues. The CDR3 region has the DNA TGCAGCGTCTCCGGGACAGACTATGGCTACACCTTC. As protein: CSVSGTDYGYTF.

This clone was seen once. Written as DNA, the CDR3 is TGCGCCAGCAGCCAAGTAGCGGGAAGTACAAGCAATGAGCAGTTCTTC. It translates to CASSQVAGSTSNEQFF. The V gene is TRBV4-1, the J gene TRBJ2-1, with 8 bases that match TRBD2. V lost 1 base, J lost 6 bases, and 8 bases stayed unmatched. CDR1 is MGHRA, CDR2 YSYEKL, per germline. This CDR3 is built from 16 residues.

The rearrangement links TRBV7-3 to TRBJ2-1; no reliable D call. V lost 6 bases and J lost 6, with 15 bases in between. Germline CDR1 reads SGHTA; CDR2 reads FQGTGA. This CDR3 contains 14 residues. The CDR3 nucleotides read TGTGCCAGCAGTCCCGCCCTGAAGCCCAATGAGCAGTTCTTC. It encodes CASSPALKPNEQFF.

The J gene is TRBJ2-1, the V gene TRBV30; D possibly corresponds to TRBD2 (6 bases). CDR3 length equals 12 residues. The germline gives CDR1 GTSNPN, CDR2 SVGIG (reference sequence). Trimming cost V 5 bases and J 15 bases, with 20 bases left between them. CDR3 bases: TGTGCCTGGGTCGACGGTGCTAGCGTGTGGTTCTTC. This encodes CAWVDGASVWFF. The full variable domain, with the rest looked up from reference TRBV30 and TRBJ2-1, is SQTIHQWPATLVQPVGSPLSLECTVEGTSNPNLYWYRQAAGRGLQLLFYSVGIGQISSEVPQNLSASRPQDRQFILSSKKLLLSDSGFYLCAWVDGASVWFFGPGTRLTVL.

The genes are TRBV28 and TRBJ1-5; possible D gene TRBD1, 5 bases. The CDR3 runs to 16 residues. CDR1 MDHEN and CDR2 SYDVKM come from the germline V gene. The V end was cut by 10 bases, the J end by 1 base, with 20 bases between. The CDR3 sequence is CATKGITGSSNQPQHF. The CDR3, as DNA: TGTGCCACCAAGGGCATTACAGGTTCCAGCAATCAGCCCCAGCATTTT.

The chain has TRBV30 and TRBJ1-1; possibly TRBD1 for D (6 bases). CDR3 length: 16 residues. Trimming stripped 2 bases from V and 2 bases from J, with 18 bases between. Germline V lookup: CDR1 GTSNPN, CDR2 SVGIG (reference sequence). CDR3 bases: TGTGCCTGGAGTCGGTTTTCAGGGACACAAAACACTGAAGCTTTCTTT. Its protein product is CAWSRFSGTQNTEAFF. The whole variable domain, filled in from reference TRBV30 and TRBJ1-1, reads SQTIHQWPATLVQPVGSPLSLECTVEGTSNPNLYWYRQAAGRGLQLLFYSVGIGQISSEVPQNLSASRPQDRQFILSSKKLLLSDSGFYLCAWSRFSGTQNTEAFFGQGTRLTVV.

The V and J genes are TRBV7-9 and TRBJ2-1; D gene unclear. Trimming took off 2 bases at V and 8 bases at J, with 7 bases between the two ends. The V gene's germline CDR1 is SEHNR and CDR2 FQNEAQ (reference sequence). This CDR3 comprises 12 residues. The CDR3 coding sequence is TGTGCCAGCAGCTTAATCTCGGATGAGCAGTTCTTC. The encoded protein is CASSLISDEQFF.

V is TRBV10-3 and J is TRBJ2-7, with 9 bases fitting TRBD2. The CDR3 is made up of 15 amino acids. The V segment lost 2 bases and the J segment 3 bases; nucleotides outside the gene matches: 5. Germline V CDR1 and CDR2: ENHRY, SYGVKD. CDR3: CAISELTSGDYEQYF. In DNA form, the CDR3 reads TGTGCCATCAGTGAGCTGACTAGCGGAGACTACGAGCAGTACTTC.

The chain is built from TRBV7-9 and TRBJ2-7; a possible D gene is TRBD1 (6 bases). Germline V gives CDR1 SEHNR, CDR2 FQNEAQ (reference sequence). The germline V and J ends were trimmed by 5 bases and 6 bases, with 14 bases remaining between them. The CDR3 is 13 residues long. The DNA of the CDR3 is TGTGCCAGCAGCCCGGACAGCCTTCTCGAGCAGTACTTC. Translating gives CASSPDSLLEQYF.

The chain carries TRBV28 and TRBJ1-5; D might be TRBD1 (5 bases). Germline CDR1 reads MDHEN; CDR2 reads SYDVKM. Trimming shortened V by 3 bases and J by 1 base, and 7 bases separated the two germline ends. The CDR3 has 14 residues. In DNA form, the CDR3 reads TGTGCCAGCAGTTTTAGGGGAAGCAATCAGCCCCAGCATTTT. It translates to CASSFRGSNQPQHF.